The following is a TCR beta chain sequence with its context. Its binding antigen is unknown. Base-call qualities are not available, and no considerably larger clone is one nucleotide away. The data were taken from a study of Graves' ophthalmopathy and Graves' hyperthyroidism (dated by TCRdb to 2016 to 2019). A note on the overall study: Hyperthyroidism was defined as stable when no progression to ophthalmopathy occurred within 18 months of follow-up. The study used TCR beta repertoire signatures to distinguish Graves' ophthalmopathy from Graves' hyperthyroidism and to predict progression to ophthalmopathy. In total, 135 blood samples were TCR-sequenced: 40 to 45 ophthalmopathy, 75 hyperthyroidism and 17 hyperthyroidism-to-ophthalmopathy patients. To explore V-J signatures distinguishing ophthalmopathy from hyperthyroidism, a discovery set of under 110 patients (fewer than 45 ophthalmopathy, about 57 stable hyperthyroidism) was enrolled. An independent validation cohort was composed of fewer than 20 hyperthyroidism patients and over 15 patients who later progressed from hyperthyroidism to ophthalmopathy. In roughly six hyperthyroidism patients, the T-cell repertoires found in thyroid tissue were compared with those found in blood. Once sampling was done, hyperthyroidism patients were given methimazole at a starting dose of 30 mg daily, while ophthalmopathy patients were given high-dose intravenous methylprednisolone.

TCR beta CDR3 regions were amplified from RNA transcripts for repertoire sequencing. A first-round RT-PCR used HTBI primers with the Qiagen OneStep RT-PCR kit, followed by a second-round multiplex PCR, size selection and purification. The libraries underwent paired-end sequencing with 100 bp reads on an Illumina HiSeq2000. Turning to the authors' computational methods: SOAPnuke was used to process the reads, removing any read that contained adapters or uncalled bases, had a mean Phred below 15, or lacked an exact match to the constant primer or identifier. High-quality paired reads were merged with COPE v1.2.5. Clonotypes were defined as unique nucleotide sequences and were aligned to IMGT TRB V, D and J references using MiTCR v1.1. The analysis was limited to V-J combinations with a frequency above 0.0001, which together covered 99.2% of the repertoires. A TCR clonal expansion and chaos score per V-J combination was defined as the ratio of F50 clonal expansion to chaos observed in the TCRdist matrix. Welch's t-statistics and random forest were used to reduce features to 13 V-J combinations, which were fed into a naive Bayes classifier. The Morisita-Horn index was used to measure how similar the thyroid and blood repertoires were. TCRdb passed the public sequencing reads through fastp at Q25 and MiXCR, retaining productive beta sequences. Entries that share a CDR3 protein sequence are merged under the most common genes and DNA. The V and J calls here are based on TCRdb, not the publication. The sample data list around 1,000,000 distinct CDR3 sequences, and about two fifths of these were observed just once. 8.5% to 14% of the sample lies in the top ten.

The CDR3 has 14 amino acids, counting the end cysteine and phenylalanine. Left in the record is the CDR3 DNA by itself, 42 bases read in frame from the first base. The CDR1 and CDR2 encoded by the germline V gene are LGHNA and YSLEER. Cut back by 3 bases and 2 bases, the V and J ends lie 10 bases apart. The study at large found these results: Sample size was not statistically predetermined, and group allocation was not concealed from the investigators. In validation, the model predicted ophthalmopathy progression with nearly 71% sensitivity and approximately 72% specificity; eleven to twelve predicted patients were CT-confirmed with GO in a median of approximately 6.2 months. Among expanded thyroid clonotypes with frequency above 0.001, most also showed up in blood, which suggests that blood repertoires may reflect the thyroid immune response. Ophthalmopathy was separated from stable hyperthyroidism by the 13-signature model with more than 85% sensitivity and 81.08% specificity in cross-validation and with 80%/75% in the test set.

Hyperthyroidism patients were newly diagnosed, were aged 18 to 65 years, and had a disease duration under 2 months. Patients with other autoimmune diseases, uncontrolled infections, pregnancy or lactation were excluded from the study. Clinical symptoms, serum thyroxine, TRAb, thyroid ultrasound and orbital computed tomography formed the basis of the diagnosis. Total RNA was extracted using Trizol reagent, and RNA quality was checked on an Agilent 2100 Bioanalyzer. The specimen was peripheral blood or thyroid tissue (not recorded which). This chain joins TRBV4-3 to TRBJ1-1; possibly the D gene is TRBD1, per 6 matching bases. The origin of this receptor is an adult man with Graves' hyperthyroidism. Read as DNA, the sequence is TGCGCCAGCAGCCAGGGGACATATAACACTGAAGCTTTCTTT. It codes for CASSQGTYNTEAFF.